The entry that follows covers one TCR beta chain sequence. Its antigen is unidentified. The data were obtained in a study of cytomegalovirus exposure and HLA in healthy donors. Whole-study results and caveats: TCR beta chains numbering about 160 were designated cytomegalovirus-associated. A link between a missense DCLRE1C variant and TCR beta V- and J-gene trimming emerged from a later analysis.

Both 60 Vbeta primers and 13 Jbeta primers went into the PCR. Per the original data handling: In a later analysis, 75 million to 85 million unique TCR beta chains included roughly 11 million shared by two or more donors. The data were produced by immunoSEQ multiplex PCR, yet TCRdb's version contains in-frame clones alone and is incomplete. V and J calls and clone size follow that table, whereas D and trimming were derived from the DNA. The sample holds 100,000 to 120,000 clones, roughly 78% seen once. What was sequenced was PBMCs. The TCR comes from a woman in her thirties in good health and CMV-seronegative.

The CDR3 is CASSFSQGNEQFF. CDR3 nucleotides: TGTGCCAGCAGCTTTTCCCAGGGCAATGAGCAGTTCTTC. The V call is TRBV28, the J call TRBJ2-1, with TRBD1 as a possible D gene (5 bases). Germline lookup yields CDR1 MDHEN and CDR2 SYDVKM. Trimming removed 6 bases at V and 6 bases at J, with 12 bases between. The CDR3 is made up of 13 amino acids. The full variable domain, completed using reference TRBV28 and TRBJ2-1, is DVKVTQSSRYLVKRTGEKVFLECVQDMDHENMFWYRQDPGLGLRLIYFSYDVKMKEKGDIPEGYSVSREKKERFSLILESASTNQTSMYLCASSFSQGNEQFFGPGTRLTVL.